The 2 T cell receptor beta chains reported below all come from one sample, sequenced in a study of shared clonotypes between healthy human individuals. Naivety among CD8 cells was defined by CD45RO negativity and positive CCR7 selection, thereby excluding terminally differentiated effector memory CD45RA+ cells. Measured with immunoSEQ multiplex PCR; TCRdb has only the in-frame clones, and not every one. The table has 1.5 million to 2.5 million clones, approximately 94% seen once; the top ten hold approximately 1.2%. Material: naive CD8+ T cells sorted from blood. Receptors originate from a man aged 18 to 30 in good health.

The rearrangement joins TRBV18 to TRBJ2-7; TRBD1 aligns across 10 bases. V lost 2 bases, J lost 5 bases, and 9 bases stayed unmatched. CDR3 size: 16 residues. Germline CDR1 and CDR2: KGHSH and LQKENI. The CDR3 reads CASSPSDRGRPNEQYF. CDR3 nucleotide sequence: TGTGCCAGCTCACCATCCGACAGGGGGCGTCCGAACGAGCAGTACTTC.

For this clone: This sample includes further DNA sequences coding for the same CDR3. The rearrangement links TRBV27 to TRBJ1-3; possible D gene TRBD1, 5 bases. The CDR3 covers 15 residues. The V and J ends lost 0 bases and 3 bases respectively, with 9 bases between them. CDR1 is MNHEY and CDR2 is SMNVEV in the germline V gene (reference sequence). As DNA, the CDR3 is TGTGCCAGCAGTTTATCTCCAGGGAGTGGAAACACCATATATTTT. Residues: CASSLSPGSGNTIYF.